A single sample is the source of the 28 T cell receptor beta chains below, sequenced in a study of post-analysis software for immune sequencing data. Carried by the TCR beta cDNA libraries were unique molecular identifiers. TCRdb redid the calling of the PCR reads with MiXCR, one entry per CDR3 protein. This sample yields 740,000 or so distinct CDR3 sequences, of which about 57% are seen a single time; approximately 4.4% belongs to the top ten. General study points: The study found TRBV5-6, TRBV5-1 and TRBV20-1 among five or six TRBV segments more frequent in patients than controls.

These receptors' antigens are unknown. The sample comprised blood. These receptors came from a girl under 18 with multiple sclerosis.

The gene calls are TRBV7-9 and TRBJ2-5; 9 positions agree with TRBD2. Per germline, CDR1 SEHNR and CDR2 FQNEAQ (reference sequence). This CDR3 region has 13 residues. The V segment lost 5 bases and the J segment 11 bases; nucleotides outside the gene matches: 9. Here the CDR3 DNA reads TGTGCCAGCAGCGTTAGCGGGAGAGTTGAGCAGTACTTC. Encoded protein: CASSVSGRVEQYF. Using reference TRBV7-9 and TRBJ2-5 for the parts outside the CDR3, the full variable domain is DTGVSQNPRHKITKRGQNVTFRCDPISEHNRLYWYRQTLGQGPEFLTYFQNEAQLEKSRLLSDRFSAERPKGSFSTLEIQRTEQGDSAMYLCASSVSGRVEQYFGPGTRLLVL.

The chain joins TRBV7-9 to TRBJ2-1, with D possibly TRBD2 on 6 matching bases. Per germline, CDR1 SEHNR and CDR2 FQNEAQ (reference sequence). The length of the CDR3 is 14 residues. Trimming left V 5 bases short and J 6 bases short, with 14 bases between. This chain's CDR3 is CASSGSGTFNEQFF. The CDR3 region has the DNA TGTGCCAGCAGCGGATCCGGGACTTTCAATGAGCAGTTCTTC.

Details on this clonotype: One end of the junction does not line up with germline, which may come from a read error. This sequence joins TRBV12-3 or TRBV12-4 and TRBJ1-2; 9 nucleotides agree with TRBD1. The CDR3 has 15 residues. The CDR3 nucleotides are TGTGCCAGTAGTTTAGCATTGGGACAGGGAAATGGCTACACCTTC. It yields the protein CASSLALGQGNGYTF.

The chain joins TRBV5-1 to TRBJ2-2; the match to TRBD1 covers 8 bases. J gave up 2 bases and V 5 bases, and 5 bases lay outside the gene matches. CDR3 length: 15 residues. Germline-derived CDR1 and CDR2 are SGHRS and YFSETQ. CDR3 protein: CASRSGQANTGELFF. CDR3 DNA sequence: TGCGCCAGCAGATCGGGACAGGCTAACACCGGGGAGCTGTTTTTT. The full variable domain, with the rest looked up from reference TRBV5-1 and TRBJ2-2, is KAGVTQTPRYLIKTRGQQVTLSCSPISGHRSVSWYQQTPGQGLQFLFEYFSETQRNKGNFPGRFSGRQFSNSRSEMNVSTLELGDSALYLCASRSGQANTGELFFGEGSRLTVL.

V usage is TRBV2 and J usage is TRBJ2-1; no clear D. The CDR3 is made up of 10 amino acids. From germline, CDR1 is SNHLY and CDR2 FYNNEI. The ends were cut back, 7 bases at V and 7 bases at J, with 5 bases in the middle. Written as DNA, the CDR3 is TGTGCCAGCACTAAGAATGAGCAGTTCTTC. This translates into CASTKNEQFF.

This clonotype occurred a few times. The V gene is TRBV7-6, the J gene TRBJ2-7; D is undetermined. Germline CDR1 reads SGHVS; CDR2 reads FNYEAQ. With 2 bases removed from V and 2 bases from J, the gap between germline ends came to 10 bases. The CDR3 loop spans 14 amino acids. Here the CDR3 DNA reads TGTGCCAGCAGCTTATCGGACGCTGCCTACGAGCAGTACTTC. Residues: CASSLSDAAYEQYF. The whole variable domain, remainder taken from reference TRBV7-6 and TRBJ2-7, is GAGVSQSPRYKVTKRGQDVALRCDPISGHVSLYWYRQALGQGPEFLTYFNYEAQQDKSGLPNDRFSAERPEGSISTLTIQRTEQRDSAMYRCASSLSDAAYEQYFGPGTRLTVT.

This clonotype was seen a handful of times. This sequence joins TRBV29-1 and TRBJ2-1; TRBD2 matches at 7 bases. Unmatched junction bases numbered 5, after V lost 5 bases and J lost 1 base. Looked up from germline, CDR1 is SQVTM and CDR2 is ANQGSEA. The CDR3 length is 14 residues. CDR3 coding DNA: TGCAGCGTTTCCCAGGGACTATCCTACAATGAGCAGTTCTTC. This sequence encodes CSVSQGLSYNEQFF.

The chain is built from TRBV20-1 and TRBJ1-2, with D tentatively TRBD1 (5 bases). This CDR3 is 12 amino acids long. Germline values: CDR1 DFQATT, CDR2 SNEGSKA (reference sequence). Trimming pared 4 bases from V and 10 bases from J, leaving 16 bases between. CDR3 in amino acids: CSAIPGRIDYTF. CDR3 nucleotide sequence: TGCAGTGCTATACCGGGACGGATCGACTACACCTTC.

This clonotype appeared a few times. The J gene is TRBJ2-6, the V gene TRBV9; D is ambiguous. CDR1 and CDR2 from the germline V gene are SGDLS and YYNGEE. This CDR3 is 13 amino acids long. The V end lost 0 bases, the J end lost 13 bases, and 11 bases lay between the germline ends. CDR3 nucleotide sequence: TGTGCCAGCAGCGTAGGCCAGGAAAAGGTCCTGACTTTC. This encodes CASSVGQEKVLTF.

The chain couples TRBV7-2 to TRBJ2-7, with D possibly being TRBD1 or TRBD2 (6 bases each). The CDR3 covers 14 residues. With 5 bases removed from V and 7 bases from J, the gap between germline ends came to 18 bases. Germline V CDR1 and CDR2: SGHTA, FQGNSA. The CDR3 DNA sequence: TGTGCCAGCAGCCCTAGTCCGGGGGCGCAAGAGCAGTACTTC. Translation: CASSPSPGAQEQYF.

This clonotype was counted at least ten times. The CDR3 spells CASSLERSSYEQYF. The CDR3 nucleotides are TGCGCCAGCAGCTTGGAACGGAGCTCCTACGAGCAGTACTTC. The chain uses TRBV5-1 and TRBJ2-7; D is unclear. Trimming left V 0 bases short and J 0 bases short, with 7 bases between. Germline CDR1 SGHRS, CDR2 YFSETQ. The CDR3 is 14 amino acids. Variable domain in full (rest from reference TRBV5-1 and TRBJ2-7): KAGVTQTPRYLIKTRGQQVTLSCSPISGHRSVSWYQQTPGQGLQFLFEYFSETQRNKGNFPGRFSGRQFSNSRSEMNVSTLELGDSALYLCASSLERSSYEQYFGPGTRLTVT.

The rearrangement links TRBV12-3 or TRBV12-4 to TRBJ2-2; possible D gene TRBD1, 5 bases. Trimming took off 7 bases at V and 5 bases at J, with 8 bases between the two ends. The CDR3 is 12 residues long. This chain's CDR3 is CASKGMTGELFF. The CDR3 DNA reads TGTGCCAGCAAGGGGATGACCGGGGAGCTGTTTTTT.

V usage is TRBV7-2 and J usage is TRBJ2-7; D is tentatively TRBD1 or TRBD2 (5 bases each). Germline V CDR1 and CDR2: SGHTA, FQGNSA. This CDR3 spans 15 amino acids. V was pared by 2 bases and J by 2 bases, with 13 bases between. CDR3 in DNA: TGTGCCAGCAGCTTATTCTTCCAGGGACCCTACGAGCAGTACTTC. Amino acids: CASSLFFQGPYEQYF. Full variable domain (rest looked up from reference TRBV7-2 and TRBJ2-7): GAGVSQSPSNKVTEKGKDVELRCDPISGHTALYWYRQSLGQGLEFLIYFQGNSAPDKSGLPSDRFSAERTGGSVSTLTIQRTQQEDSAVYLCASSLFFQGPYEQYFGPGTRLTVT.

V gene TRBV20-1 combines with J gene TRBJ2-7; 9 bases align to TRBD2. Trimming removed 0 bases from V and 5 bases from J; junction bases left unmatched: 14. Germline-derived CDR1 and CDR2 are DFQATT and SNEGSKA (reference sequence). The CDR3 is made up of 17 amino acids. The CDR3 spells CSARDFPTREGRHEQYF. The CDR3 DNA is TGCAGTGCTAGAGACTTCCCAACGCGGGAGGGCCGCCACGAGCAGTACTTC.

The chain has TRBV7-9 and TRBJ2-5, with D maybe TRBD1 (5 bases). The end of the DNA is better explained by TRBJ2-7, so the J call may be wrong. This CDR3 region has 15 residues. Germline V CDR1 and CDR2: SEHNR, FQNEAQ (reference sequence). CDR3 sequence (DNA): TGTGCCAGCAGCTTAGTACAGGCCCAGCAACACGAGCAGTACTTC. Residues: CASSLVQAQQHEQYF.

The chain couples TRBV7-3 to TRBJ2-7, with 12 bases fitting TRBD2. From germline, CDR1 is SGHTA and CDR2 FQGTGA. The CDR3 is 15 residues long. V trimming: 4 bases; J trimming: 0 bases; junction bases outside the gene matches: 1. The CDR3 bases are TGTGCCAGCAGCTGGACTAGCGGGACCTCCTACGAGCAGTACTTC. This encodes CASSWTSGTSYEQYF.

The V and J genes are TRBV4-1 and TRBJ2-1; D not certain. Between the trimmed V and J ends, which lost 1 base and 0 bases, there was a span of 10 bases. The CDR3 consists of 16 residues. Looked up from germline, CDR1 is MGHRA and CDR2 is YSYEKL. In DNA form, the CDR3 reads TGCGCCAGCAGCCAAGGGCTCGCCAGCTCCTACAATGAGCAGTTCTTC. Its protein is CASSQGLASSYNEQFF.

The chain employs TRBV6-6 and TRBJ1-2, with D maybe TRBD1 (5 bases). The V gene lost 6 bases and the J gene lost 6 bases, with 23 bases spanning the gap. Germline V gene sequence: CDR1 MNHNY, CDR2 SVGAGI (reference sequence). The CDR3 contains 16 residues. Written as DNA, the CDR3 is TGTGCCAGCAGGGATTTGGACATCGAAAATAGGGATGGCTACACCTTC. This codes for CASRDLDIENRDGYTF.

This clonotype has a handful of counts. V is TRBV12-3 or TRBV12-4 and J is TRBJ2-4; TRBD1 is a possible D gene (6 bases). This CDR3 has 15 amino acids. V lost 3 bases and J 3 bases, leaving 12 bases between the germline ends. Here the CDR3 reads CASSFRTGSKNIQYF. Written as DNA, the CDR3 is TGTGCCAGCAGTTTCAGAACAGGGAGCAAAAACATTCAGTACTTC.

The chain recombines TRBV29-1 with TRBJ2-1, with 11 positions matching TRBD2. V lost 7 bases and J lost 6; bases outside the gene matches: 8. The CDR3 consists of 14 residues. Germline CDR1 is SQVTM and CDR2 is ANQGSEA. The CDR3 nucleotides read TGCAGCGCCCAACTAGCGGGAGTATTCAATGAGCAGTTCTTC. It specifies CSAQLAGVFNEQFF.

With regard to this clonotype: The junction departs from germline at one end; a sequencing error may be responsible. This rearrangement joins TRBV9 to TRBJ1-2, with D unresolved. Germline V gene sequence: CDR1 SGDLS, CDR2 YYNGEE. The CDR3 has 15 amino acids. DNA of the CDR3: TGTGCCAGCAGCTCAAGAGGTGGGGTTAACTATGACTACACCTTC. Its translation is CASSSRGGVNYDYTF.

The CDR3 region is CASSQIAGQLETQYF. DNA for the CDR3: TGCGCCAGCAGCCAAATAGCGGGGCAACTGGAGACCCAGTACTTC. This chain connects TRBV4-1 to TRBJ2-5, with TRBD2 matching 8 bases. The CDR3 is made up of 15 amino acids. CDR1 and CDR2 from the germline V gene are MGHRA and YSYEKL. The junction had 7 bases not matched to a gene; V was cut back by 2 bases and J by 5 bases.

This sequence joins TRBV5-1 and TRBJ2-1; the D gene is possibly TRBD2 (5 bases). The CDR3 runs 15 residues. Trimming stripped 0 bases from V and 6 bases from J, with 13 bases between. The V gene's germline CDR1 is SGHRS and CDR2 YFSETQ. The CDR3 DNA reads as TGCGCCAGCAGCTTGGCCCAACTAGGGAGCAATGAGCAGTTCTTC. Its translation is CASSLAQLGSNEQFF.

V is TRBV12-3 or TRBV12-4 and J is TRBJ1-2; TRBD1 might be the D (5 bases). V lost 6 bases and J 4 bases, leaving 21 bases between the germline ends. The CDR3 consists of 16 residues. The CDR3 sequence is CASRTGTLVGSYGYTF. CDR3 nucleotides: TGTGCCAGCAGAACCGGGACTCTCGTCGGATCCTATGGCTACACCTTC.

V is TRBV11-1 and J is TRBJ2-4; the match to TRBD1 covers 8 bases. The J call may be incorrect, as the DNA end agrees better with TRBJ2-7. This CDR3 has 15 residues. Germline values: CDR1 SGHAT, CDR2 FQDESV (reference sequence). The CDR3 nucleotides read TGTGCCAGCAGCTTAAAGACAGGGGCCTCCTACGAGCAGTACTTC. Translating it yields CASSLKTGASYEQYF.

The genes are TRBV2 and TRBJ2-7, with 7 bases lining up with TRBD1. The V gene's germline CDR1 is SNHLY and CDR2 FYNNEI. The CDR3 extends over 16 amino acids. V lost 4 bases and J lost 1; bases outside the gene matches: 10. Here the CDR3 reads CASSAPPRTGSYEQYF. Written as DNA, the CDR3 is TGTGCCAGCAGTGCACCACCGCGGACAGGATCCTACGAGCAGTACTTC. The whole variable domain, remainder taken from reference TRBV2 and TRBJ2-7, is EPEVTQTPSHQVTQMGQEVILRCVPISNHLYFYWYRQILGQKVEFLVSFYNNEISEKSEIFDDQFSVERPDGSNFTLKIRSTKLEDSAMYFCASSAPPRTGSYEQYFGPGTRLTVT.

The chain couples TRBV5-1 to TRBJ2-1, with D perhaps given as TRBD1 or TRBD2 (5 bases each). Trimming removed 4 bases at V and 2 bases at J, with 13 bases between. This CDR3 is 15 amino acids long. CDR1 and CDR2 from the germline V gene are SGHRS and YFSETQ. CDR3 sequence reads: CASSRDGDTYNEQFF. The CDR3 DNA is TGCGCCAGCAGCCGGGACGGCGACACCTACAATGAGCAGTTCTTC.

This clonotype turned up a few times. The chain uses TRBV12-3 or TRBV12-4 and TRBJ2-5; TRBD1 matches at 9 bases. CDR3 size: 14 residues. Trimming removed 5 bases from V and 4 bases from J; junction bases left unmatched: 5. The CDR3 DNA follows: TGTGCCAGCAGTACCTCGACAGGGGGAGAGACCCAGTACTTC. It is translated as CASSTSTGGETQYF.